Presented here are 2 T cell receptor beta chains from one specimen sequenced in a study of radiation and T cells in renal cell carcinoma. Assay: immunoSEQ multiplex PCR; the TCRdb copy retains only in-frame clones and omits some. Here the sample spans more than 95,000 clones, about four fifths being singletons. The time point is: blood 2 weeks post-SBRT. Treatment in this sample: 15 Gy SBRT to primary tumor, nephrectomy 4 weeks later. Source: blood, taken from a patient whose treatment included radiotherapy and nephrectomy. These receptor sequences come from a man aged 50 or older with renal cell carcinoma.

The V gene is TRBV6-1, the J gene TRBJ1-1; TRBD1 matches at 7 bases. Trimming cost V 5 bases and J 5 bases; bases outside gene matches: 5. Germline assignment: CDR1 MNHNS and CDR2 SASEGT. CDR3 length: 13 residues. CDR3: CASSFDRVTEAFF. CDR3 nucleotide sequence: TGTGCCAGCAGTTTTGACAGGGTGACTGAAGCTTTCTTT.

The V gene is TRBV30, the J gene TRBJ1-5; D is possibly TRBD1 (5 bases). V lost 7 bases to trimming and J lost 6 bases, with 16 bases between them. The CDR3 length is 13 residues. Per germline, CDR1 GTSNPN and CDR2 SVGIG (reference sequence). The CDR3 DNA follows: TGTGCCTCGGGCGCAGGGTATCGTCAGCCCCAGCATTTT. Encoded protein: CASGAGYRQPQHF. Together with reference TRBV30 and TRBJ1-5, the CDR3 gives the full variable domain: SQTIHQWPATLVQPVGSPLSLECTVEGTSNPNLYWYRQAAGRGLQLLFYSVGIGQISSEVPQNLSASRPQDRQFILSSKKLLLSDSGFYLCASGAGYRQPQHFGDGTRLSIL.